A single sample is the source of the 5 T cell receptor beta chains below, sequenced in a study of cytomegalovirus exposure and HLA in healthy donors. The study ran its PCR with 60 Vbeta and 13 Jbeta primers. The repertoire was sequenced with immunoSEQ multiplex PCR; TCRdb's copy has only in-frame clones and lacks some. The sample carries roughly 200,000 clones, 9.5% to 15% recorded once. Sequences were obtained from PBMCs. These receptors all stem from a man between 45 and 60 years old in good health and CMV-seropositive.

This clone was seen only a few times. This chain uses TRBV28 with TRBJ2-7; D might be TRBD1 (7 bases). Germline CDR1 reads MDHEN; CDR2 reads SYDVKM. The V gene lost 4 bases and the J gene lost 7 bases, with 17 bases spanning the gap. The CDR3 has 14 residues. The CDR3 DNA reads TGTGCCAGCAGTTGGACAGGTTTAGGGACTGAGCAGTACTTC. This sequence encodes CASSWTGLGTEQYF. The full variable domain, rest sourced from reference TRBV28 and TRBJ2-7, is DVKVTQSSRYLVKRTGEKVFLECVQDMDHENMFWYRQDPGLGLRLIYFSYDVKMKEKGDIPEGYSVSREKKERFSLILESASTNQTSMYLCASSWTGLGTEQYFGPGTRLTVT.

The rearrangement links TRBV9 to TRBJ2-5, with 7 bases that match TRBD1. The CDR3 is made up of 15 amino acids. Germline V CDR1 and CDR2: SGDLS, YYNGEE. V gave up 0 bases and J gave up 2 bases; unmatched junction bases: 4. This chain's CDR3 is CASSVEGGQQETQYF. The CDR3 DNA follows: TGTGCCAGCAGCGTAGAAGGGGGACAGCAAGAGACCCAGTACTTC.

This clone was seen only a few times. J is TRBJ1-2 and V is TRBV6-1, with D tentatively TRBD1 (5 bases). The germline V gene has CDR1 MNHNS and CDR2 SASEGT. This CDR3 region has 16 residues. V was cut by 1 base and J by 4 bases, with 16 bases left in between. CDR3 bases: TGTGCCAGCAGTGAAGTCTGGGAGGGGCCCCCCTATGGCTACACCTTC. Amino acid sequence: CASSEVWEGPPYGYTF.

This clone has just a few counts. The chain combines TRBV19 with TRBJ1-1; possible D gene TRBD1, 6 bases. V was pared by 9 bases and J by 1 base, with 21 bases between. The CDR3 has 16 amino acids. CDR1 is LNHDA, CDR2 SQIVND, per germline (reference sequence). The CDR3 region is CASHRDVEVGNTEAFF. In DNA, the CDR3 is TGTGCCAGCCACAGGGATGTGGAAGTCGGGAACACTGAAGCTTTCTTT.

DNA for the CDR3: TGTGCCAGCAGCGAGTACAGGGGCGGCTATGGCTACACCTTC. Translation: CASSEYRGGYGYTF. The V call is TRBV6-5, the J call TRBJ1-2; 7 bases agree with TRBD1. This CDR3 spans 14 amino acids. Germline V gene data show CDR1 as MNHEY and CDR2 as SVGAGI. Trimming cost V 6 bases and J 4 bases; bases outside gene matches: 8.